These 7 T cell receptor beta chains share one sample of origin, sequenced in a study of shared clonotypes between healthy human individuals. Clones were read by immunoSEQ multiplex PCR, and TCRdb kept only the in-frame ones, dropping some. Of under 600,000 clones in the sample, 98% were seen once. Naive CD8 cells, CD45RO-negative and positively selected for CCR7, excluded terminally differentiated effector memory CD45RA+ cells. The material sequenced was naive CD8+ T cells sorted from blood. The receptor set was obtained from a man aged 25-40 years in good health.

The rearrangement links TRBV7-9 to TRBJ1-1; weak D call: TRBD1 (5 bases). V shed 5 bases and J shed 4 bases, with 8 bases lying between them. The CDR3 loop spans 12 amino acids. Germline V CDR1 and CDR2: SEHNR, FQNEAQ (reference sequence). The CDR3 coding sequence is TGTGCCAGCAGCGAAGGGGTCACTGAAGCTTTCTTT. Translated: CASSEGVTEAFF. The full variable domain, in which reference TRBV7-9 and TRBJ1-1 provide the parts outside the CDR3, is DTGVSQNPRHKITKRGQNVTFRCDPISEHNRLYWYRQTLGQGPEFLTYFQNEAQLEKSRLLSDRFSAERPKGSFSTLEIQRTEQGDSAMYLCASSEGVTEAFFGQGTRLTVV.

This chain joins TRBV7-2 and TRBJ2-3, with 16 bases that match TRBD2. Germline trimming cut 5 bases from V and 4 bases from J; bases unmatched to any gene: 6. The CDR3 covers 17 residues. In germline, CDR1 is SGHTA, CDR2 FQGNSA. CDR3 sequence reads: CASSDGTSGRAADTQYF. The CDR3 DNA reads TGTGCCAGCAGCGACGGGACTAGCGGGAGGGCCGCAGATACGCAGTATTTT.

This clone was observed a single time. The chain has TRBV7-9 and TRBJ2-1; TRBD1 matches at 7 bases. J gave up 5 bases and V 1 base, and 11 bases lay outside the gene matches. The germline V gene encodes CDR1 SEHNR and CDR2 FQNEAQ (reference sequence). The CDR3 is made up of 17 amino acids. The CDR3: CASSLVEGRQGDNEQFF. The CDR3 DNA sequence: TGTGCCAGCAGCTTAGTAGAGGGGAGACAGGGCGACAATGAGCAGTTCTTC. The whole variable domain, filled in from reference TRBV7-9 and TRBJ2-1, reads DTGVSQNPRHKITKRGQNVTFRCDPISEHNRLYWYRQTLGQGPEFLTYFQNEAQLEKSRLLSDRFSAERPKGSFSTLEIQRTEQGDSAMYLCASSLVEGRQGDNEQFFGPGTRLTVL.

The CDR3 region is CASSEAGNYGYTF. The CDR3 DNA reads TGCGCCAGCAGTGAGGCGGGAAACTATGGCTACACCTTC. The chain recombines TRBV10-1 with TRBJ1-2, with no clear D. The CDR3 length is 13 residues. The germline V gene has CDR1 WNHNN and CDR2 SYGVQD (reference sequence). Between the trimmed V and J ends, which lost 2 bases and 2 bases, there was a span of 6 bases.

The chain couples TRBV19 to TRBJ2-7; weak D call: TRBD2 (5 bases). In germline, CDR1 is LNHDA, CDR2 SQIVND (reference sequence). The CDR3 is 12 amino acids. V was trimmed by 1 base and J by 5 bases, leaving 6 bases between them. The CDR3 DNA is TGTGCCAGTAGTATAGGGACTGACGAGCAGTACTTC. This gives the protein CASSIGTDEQYF. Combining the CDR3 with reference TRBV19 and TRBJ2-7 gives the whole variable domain DGGITQSPKYLFRKEGQNVTLSCEQNLNHDAMYWYRQDPGQGLRLIYYSQIVNDFQKGDIAEGYSVSREKKESFPLTVTSAQKNPTAFYLCASSIGTDEQYFGPGTRLTVT.

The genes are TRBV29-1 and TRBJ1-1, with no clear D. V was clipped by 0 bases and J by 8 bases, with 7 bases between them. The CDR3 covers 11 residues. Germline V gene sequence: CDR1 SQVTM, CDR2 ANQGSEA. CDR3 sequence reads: CSVEDALEAFF. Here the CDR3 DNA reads TGCAGCGTTGAAGATGCCCTCGAAGCTTTCTTT.

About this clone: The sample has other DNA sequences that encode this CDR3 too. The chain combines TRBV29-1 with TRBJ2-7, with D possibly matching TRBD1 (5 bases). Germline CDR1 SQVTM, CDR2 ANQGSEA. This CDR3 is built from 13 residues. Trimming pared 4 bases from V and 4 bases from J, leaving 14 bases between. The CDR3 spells CSVVGQGSYEQYF. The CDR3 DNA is TGCAGCGTTGTGGGGCAGGGTAGTTACGAGCAGTACTTC.